This T cell receptor (beta chain) appears in the sequencing data of a study of blood T cell repertoires in COVID-19. Study-wide background: Researchers got acute and convalescent COVID-19 samples from the United States, Italy and Spain.

Living in 24 US areas, the participants were between about 18 and 100 years of age. Participants had their cohort set by participant-reported clinical history. As processed by the authors: Amplified reference gene primers provided the basis for estimating nucleated cell counts. This table comes from immunoSEQ multiplex PCR, and its TCRdb copy is limited to in-frame clones, with some not included. V, J and clone size were drawn from that table, and D and trimming were deduced from the DNA. The table lists about 230,000 clones, 80% to 90% of them singletons. Germline CDR1 reads MNHEY; CDR2 reads SMNVEV (reference sequence). The CDR3 covers 12 residues. V was shortened by 5 bases and J by 8 bases, with 12 bases between the two germline ends.

Sequenced material: PBMCs or T cells enriched from blood (not recorded which). V is TRBV27 and J is TRBJ1-1; D gene ambiguous. The sequence was obtained from a woman between 50 and 59 years old in a cohort exposed to, infected with or recovered from COVID-19 (not recorded which). The CDR3 nucleotides are TGTGCCAGCAGTCCTCGAGGAAGGGAAGCTTTCTTT. Translated, it gives CASSPRGREAFF.